This entry lists 17 T cell receptor beta chains sequenced from one sample in a study of response to subunit inactivated influenza vaccine. TCRdb redid the calling of the RT-PCR reads with MiXCR, one entry per CDR3 protein. The repertoire holds a few hundred thousand distinct CDR3 sequences, with 6.5% to 8% as singletons. The sequencing used PBMCs from blood, collected around 25 months after vaccination. Receptors were obtained from a man aged 45 to 75 who received an inactivated influenza vaccine.

In regard to this clonotype: A much bigger clone sits one base away, suggesting this may be a read error. This chain uses TRBV25-1 with TRBJ2-4; D unresolved. The CDR3 is 15 amino acids. Trimming stripped 5 bases from V and 5 bases from J, with 16 bases between. Germline lookup yields CDR1 MGHDK and CDR2 SYGVNS. The CDR3 sequence: CASSNVYEYENIQYF. The DNA for the CDR3 is TGTGCCAGCAGTAACGTTTACGAATACGAAAACATTCAGTACTTC.

This clonotype was counted a few times. The chain combines TRBV10-3 with TRBJ2-7, with a tentative D call TRBD1 (5 bases). Between the trimmed V and J ends, which lost 8 bases and 4 bases, there was a span of 12 bases. This CDR3 is built from 12 residues. Germline CDR1 and CDR2: ENHRY and SYGVKD. The CDR3 protein is CAIGARRYEQYF. The CDR3 DNA reads as TGTGCCATCGGGGCCAGGAGATACGAGCAGTACTTC.

This clonotype was counted between two and nine times. The chain is built from TRBV20-1 and TRBJ2-3, with 8 bases aligning to TRBD1. The ends lost 6 bases at V and 4 bases at J; junction bases unmatched: 6. Looked up from germline, CDR1 is DFQATT and CDR2 is SNEGSKA (reference sequence). CDR3 length: 13 amino acids. CDR3 amino acids: CSAQGQGPDTQYF. DNA for the CDR3: TGCAGTGCACAAGGACAGGGCCCAGATACGCAGTATTTT.

The chain combines TRBV28 with TRBJ2-1; the D gene is possibly TRBD2 (6 bases). V was trimmed by 5 bases and J by 4 bases, leaving 21 bases between them. The germline gives CDR1 MDHEN, CDR2 SYDVKM. This CDR3 comprises 17 residues. The CDR3 reads CASSQMGRLADYNEQFF. The CDR3 nucleotides are TGTGCCAGCAGTCAGATGGGGAGGCTAGCAGATTACAATGAGCAGTTCTTC.

The chain is built from TRBV6-5 and TRBJ2-2, with no clear D. Germline V gene sequence: CDR1 MNHEY, CDR2 SVGAGI. The CDR3 length is 14 residues. The V and J ends lost 2 bases and 3 bases respectively, with 7 bases between them. The CDR3 sequence is CASSYGPDTGELFF. CDR3 nucleotides: TGTGCCAGCAGTTACGGCCCCGACACCGGGGAGCTGTTTTTT.

V and J are TRBV7-9 and TRBJ2-1; no definite D call. Germline V gene sequence: CDR1 SEHNR, CDR2 FQNEAQ (reference sequence). The CDR3 has 14 amino acids. The V and J ends lost 0 bases and 2 bases respectively, with 5 bases between them. CDR3 loop: CASSLAQTYNEQFF. CDR3 DNA sequence: TGTGCCAGCAGCTTAGCGCAGACCTACAATGAGCAGTTCTTC.

The chain employs TRBV6-2 or TRBV6-3 and TRBJ2-7; no definite D call. This CDR3 contains 13 residues. Germline assignment: CDR1 MNHEY and CDR2 SVGEGT. Trimming removed 7 bases at V and 4 bases at J, with 14 bases between. This CDR3 reads CASKKFGSYEQYF. For the CDR3, the DNA is TGTGCCAGCAAAAAATTCGGAAGTTACGAGCAGTACTTC.

Only a few counts were recorded for this clonotype. The V call is TRBV6-1, the J call TRBJ2-7; weak D call: TRBD2 (6 bases). With 6 bases removed from V and 0 bases from J, the gap between germline ends came to 9 bases. Germline V gene data show CDR1 as MNHNS and CDR2 as SASEGT. CDR3 length: 13 residues. The CDR3 DNA is TGTGCCAGCAGCCGGGAGACCTCCTACGAGCAGTACTTC. Translated: CASSRETSYEQYF.

This clonotype has more than one count but fewer than ten. V and J are TRBV7-2 and TRBJ2-7; D uncertain. Germline CDR1 SGHTA, CDR2 FQGNSA. There are 14 residues in the CDR3. Deletions cut 5 bases from V and 3 bases from J, with 14 bases between. CDR3 bases: TGTGCCAGCAGCCCCTCTTTGGGTTTCTACGAGCAGTACTTC. Translated: CASSPSLGFYEQYF.

This clonotype was counted many times. The chain uses TRBV5-1 and TRBJ2-3; 9 nucleotides agree with TRBD2. The V and J ends lost 5 bases and 2 bases, in that order; junction bases with no gene match: 3. CDR1 SGHRS and CDR2 YFSETQ come from the germline V gene. The CDR3 is 14 residues long. The CDR3 DNA reads as TGCGCCAGCAGACTAGCGGGCCCCACAGATACGCAGTATTTT. It is translated as CASRLAGPTDTQYF. The whole variable domain, remainder taken from reference TRBV5-1 and TRBJ2-3, is KAGVTQTPRYLIKTRGQQVTLSCSPISGHRSVSWYQQTPGQGLQFLFEYFSETQRNKGNFPGRFSGRQFSNSRSEMNVSTLELGDSALYLCASRLAGPTDTQYFGPGTRLTVL.

The table lists this clonotype with many counts. This chain uses TRBV7-2 with TRBJ1-1, with unresolved D. There are 12 residues in the CDR3. Per the germline V gene, CDR1 is SGHTA and CDR2 is FQGNSA. Trimming took 1 base from V and 8 from J, leaving 8 bases between them. CDR3 sequence reads: CASSLDGMEAFF. For the CDR3, the DNA is TGTGCCAGCAGCTTAGACGGGATGGAAGCTTTCTTT.

This clonotype was detected ten times or more. V and J are TRBV24-1 and TRBJ2-5; 7 bases are shared with TRBD1. With V trimmed by 4 bases and J by 3 bases, 10 bases remained unmatched. The germline V gene has CDR1 KGHDR and CDR2 SFDVKD. The CDR3 spans 16 residues. The CDR3 nucleotides read TGTGCCACCAGTGACACCCTTGGTACAGGGGAAGAGACCCAGTACTTC. This sequence encodes CATSDTLGTGEETQYF.

This clonotype occurred many times. The chain joins TRBV6-6 to TRBJ2-7; D is unclear. Trimming removed 7 bases from V and 3 bases from J, with 10 bases in between. The germline CDR1 and CDR2 sequences are MNHNY and SVGAGI (reference sequence). This CDR3 contains 12 residues. CDR3 in amino acids: CASKDFDYEQYF. The CDR3 DNA follows: TGTGCCAGCAAAGACTTCGACTACGAGCAGTACTTC.

The chain joins TRBV4-3 to TRBJ1-5; no clear D. The CDR3 has 15 amino acids. Germline values: CDR1 LGHNA, CDR2 YSLEER. Trimming stripped 6 bases from V and 0 bases from J, with 12 bases between. CDR3 sequence (DNA): TGCGCCAGCAGACGAGCGGCTAATAGCAATCAGCCCCAGCATTTT. Residues: CASRRAANSNQPQHF.

This clonotype was seen a handful of times. The chain recombines TRBV5-1 with TRBJ2-2; D gene ambiguous. The CDR3 contains 12 residues. Germline lookup yields CDR1 SGHRS and CDR2 YFSETQ. V lost 3 bases and J lost 8, with 8 bases in between. CDR3: CASSSRRGELFF. The CDR3 nucleotides are TGCGCCAGCAGCTCGCGGCGGGGGGAGCTGTTTTTT. Complete variable domain (other parts from reference TRBV5-1 and TRBJ2-2): KAGVTQTPRYLIKTRGQQVTLSCSPISGHRSVSWYQQTPGQGLQFLFEYFSETQRNKGNFPGRFSGRQFSNSRSEMNVSTLELGDSALYLCASSSRRGELFFGEGSRLTVL.

This chain uses TRBV2 with TRBJ1-2; D is unclear. The V and J ends lost 0 bases and 8 bases respectively, with 16 bases between them. The CDR3 has 15 residues. Per the germline V gene, CDR1 is SNHLY and CDR2 is FYNNEI. The CDR3 region has the DNA TGTGCCAGCAGTGAAGCGCTTTCCAGGAAACACGGCTACACCTTC. Encoded protein: CASSEALSRKHGYTF. Full variable domain (rest looked up from reference TRBV2 and TRBJ1-2): EPEVTQTPSHQVTQMGQEVILRCVPISNHLYFYWYRQILGQKVEFLVSFYNNEISEKSEIFDDQFSVERPDGSNFTLKIRSTKLEDSAMYFCASSEALSRKHGYTFGSGTRLTVV.

In its sample, this clonotype was seen a few times. The chain recombines TRBV6-2 or TRBV6-3 with TRBJ2-1; D gene uncertain. The CDR3 covers 13 residues. The V gene lost 0 bases and the J gene lost 4 bases, with 4 bases spanning the gap. The germline gives CDR1 MNHEY, CDR2 SVGEGT. In DNA, the CDR3 is TGTGCCAGCAGTTACTCGACATACAATGAGCAGTTCTTC. Encoded protein: CASSYSTYNEQFF.